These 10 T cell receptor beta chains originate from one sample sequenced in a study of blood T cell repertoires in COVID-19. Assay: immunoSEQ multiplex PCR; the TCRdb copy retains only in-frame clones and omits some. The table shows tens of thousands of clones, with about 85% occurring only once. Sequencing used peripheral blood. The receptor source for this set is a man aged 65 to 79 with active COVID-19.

The CDR3 region has the DNA TGCAGCGTTGAGGGTTTCGGGATTGATACGCAGTATTTT. This translates into CSVEGFGIDTQYF. The V gene is TRBV29-1, the J gene TRBJ2-3; a weak D match, TRBD2 (5 bases). Per the germline V gene, CDR1 is SQVTM and CDR2 is ANQGSEA. The CDR3 has 13 amino acids. Trimming left V 3 bases short and J 6 bases short, with 13 bases between.

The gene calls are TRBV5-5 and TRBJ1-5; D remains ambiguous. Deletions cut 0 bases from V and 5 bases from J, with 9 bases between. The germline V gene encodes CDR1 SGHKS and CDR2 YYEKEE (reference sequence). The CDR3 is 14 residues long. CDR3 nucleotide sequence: TGTGCCAGCAGCTTGGCGTCAGGTTATCAGCCCCAGCATTTT. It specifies CASSLASGYQPQHF.

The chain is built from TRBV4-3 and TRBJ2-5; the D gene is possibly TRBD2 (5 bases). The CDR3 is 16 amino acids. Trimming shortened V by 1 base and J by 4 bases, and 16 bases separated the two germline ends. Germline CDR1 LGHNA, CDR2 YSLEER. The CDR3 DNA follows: TGCGCCAGCAGCCAAGTCGCTAGCCCCCCCCCAGAGACCCAGTACTTC. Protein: CASSQVASPPPETQYF.

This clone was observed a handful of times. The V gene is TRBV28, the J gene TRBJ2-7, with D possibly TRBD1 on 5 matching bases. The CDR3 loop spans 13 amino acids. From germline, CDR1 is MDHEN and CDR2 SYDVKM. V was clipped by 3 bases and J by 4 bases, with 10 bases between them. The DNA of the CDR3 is TGTGCCAGCAGTTTGGGGCAGGTTTACGAGCAGTACTTC. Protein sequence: CASSLGQVYEQYF.

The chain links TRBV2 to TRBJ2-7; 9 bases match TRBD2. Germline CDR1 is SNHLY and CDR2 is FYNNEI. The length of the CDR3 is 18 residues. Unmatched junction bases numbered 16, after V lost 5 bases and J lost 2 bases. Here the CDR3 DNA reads TGTGCCAGCAGTACATCTGGGGCGGGAGGGCACTCTGCCTACGAGCAGTACTTC. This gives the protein CASSTSGAGGHSAYEQYF. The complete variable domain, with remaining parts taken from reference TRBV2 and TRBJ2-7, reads EPEVTQTPSHQVTQMGQEVILRCVPISNHLYFYWYRQILGQKVEFLVSFYNNEISEKSEIFDDQFSVERPDGSNFTLKIRSTKLEDSAMYFCASSTSGAGGHSAYEQYFGPGTRLTVT.

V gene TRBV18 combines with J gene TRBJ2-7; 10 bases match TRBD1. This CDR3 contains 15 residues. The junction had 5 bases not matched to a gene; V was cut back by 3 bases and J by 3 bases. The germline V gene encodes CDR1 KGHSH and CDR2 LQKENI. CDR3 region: CASSPRQGASYEQYF. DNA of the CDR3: TGTGCCAGCTCACCGAGACAGGGGGCGAGCTACGAGCAGTACTTC. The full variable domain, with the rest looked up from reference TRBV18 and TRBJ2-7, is NAGVMQNPRHLVRRRGQEARLRCSPMKGHSHVYWYRQLPEEGLKFMVYLQKENIIDESGMPKERFSAEFPKEGPSILRIQQVVRGDSAAYFCASSPRQGASYEQYFGPGTRLTVT.

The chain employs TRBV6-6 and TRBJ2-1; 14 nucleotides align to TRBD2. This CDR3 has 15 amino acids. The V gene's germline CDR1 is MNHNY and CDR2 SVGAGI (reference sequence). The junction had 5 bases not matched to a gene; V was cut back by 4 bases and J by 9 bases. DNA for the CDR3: TGTGCCAGCAGTTCGACTAGCGGGAGGGTCGGTGAGCAGTTCTTC. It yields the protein CASSSTSGRVGEQFF.

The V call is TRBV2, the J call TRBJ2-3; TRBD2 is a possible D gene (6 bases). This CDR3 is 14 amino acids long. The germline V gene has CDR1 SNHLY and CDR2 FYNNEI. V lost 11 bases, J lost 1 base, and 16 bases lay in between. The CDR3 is CAGVGGVGTDTQYF. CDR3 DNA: TGTGCCGGAGTCGGGGGAGTCGGCACAGATACGCAGTATTTT.

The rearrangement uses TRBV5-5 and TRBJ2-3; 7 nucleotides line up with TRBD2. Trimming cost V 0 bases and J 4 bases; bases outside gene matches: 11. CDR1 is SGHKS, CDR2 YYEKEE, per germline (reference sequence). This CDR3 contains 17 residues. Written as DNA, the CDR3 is TGTGCCAGCAGCTTGGTTCCTGCCAGCGGGACGGCAGATACGCAGTATTTT. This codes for CASSLVPASGTADTQYF.

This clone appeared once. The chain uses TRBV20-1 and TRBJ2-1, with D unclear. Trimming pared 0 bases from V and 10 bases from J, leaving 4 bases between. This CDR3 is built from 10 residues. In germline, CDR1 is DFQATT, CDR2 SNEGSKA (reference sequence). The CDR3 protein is CSARDLEQFF. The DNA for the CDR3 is TGCAGTGCTAGAGACTTAGAGCAGTTCTTC.